These T cell receptor beta chains were read from a single sample in a study of cytomegalovirus exposure and HLA in healthy donors. Only in-frame clones appear in the TCRdb table, and some are missing; sequencing was by immunoSEQ multiplex PCR. The top ten hold approximately 4% of the sample, which has around 120,000 clones, about four fifths seen once. Sequencing was done on a sample of PBMCs. These receptors were obtained from a woman aged 40 to 49 in good health and CMV-seronegative. Each CDR3 is given with its conserved first and last residue. Each record gives: J gene, D gene, V gene, CDR3 protein. The D gene is left open where the match is weak.

j_gene: TRBJ2-5
d_gene: .
v_gene: TRBV6-6
CDR3aa: CASRNRDTYQETQYF

j_gene: TRBJ2-7
d_gene: TRBD2
v_gene: TRBV5-4
CDR3aa: CASSLAGGAYEQYF

j_gene: TRBJ2-1
d_gene: TRBD2
v_gene: TRBV7-2
CDR3aa: CASSPSGTSYEQFF

j_gene: TRBJ1-1
d_gene: TRBD1
v_gene: TRBV7-3
CDR3aa: CASSSNSDRGAEAFF

j_gene: TRBJ1-1
d_gene: .
v_gene: TRBV2
CDR3aa: CATPPGPTDEAFF

j_gene: TRBJ1-2
d_gene: TRBD1
v_gene: TRBV4-3
CDR3aa: CASSSRQGASYGYTF

j_gene: TRBJ2-6
d_gene: .
v_gene: TRBV27
CDR3aa: CASSSEASGANVLTF

j_gene: TRBJ2-3
d_gene: TRBD2
v_gene: TRBV5-8
CDR3aa: CASSRGTSGMTDTQYF

j_gene: TRBJ1-5
d_gene: TRBD1
v_gene: TRBV5-6
CDR3aa: CASSLGQGGQPQHF

j_gene: TRBJ1-6
d_gene: .
v_gene: TRBV6-5
CDR3aa: CASSGGVTYNSPLHF

j_gene: TRBJ1-5
d_gene: .
v_gene: TRBV19
CDR3aa: CASSSNWQGGQPQHF

j_gene: TRBJ1-1
d_gene: .
v_gene: TRBV27
CDR3aa: CASSLSGTPESFF

j_gene: TRBJ1-1
d_gene: .
v_gene: TRBV9
CDR3aa: CASNLDGERNTEAFF

j_gene: TRBJ1-1
d_gene: .
v_gene: TRBV28
CDR3aa: CASSFWGLDEAFF

j_gene: TRBJ2-2
d_gene: .
v_gene: TRBV7-3
CDR3aa: CASSPGAGELFF

j_gene: TRBJ1-2
d_gene: TRBD1
v_gene: TRBV19
CDR3aa: CASSVDRGQAYGYTF

j_gene: TRBJ1-5
d_gene: .
v_gene: TRBV15
CDR3aa: CATSRDGQGWDNQPQHF

j_gene: TRBJ2-2
d_gene: TRBD2
v_gene: TRBV19
CDR3aa: CASSINRIAGTGELFF

j_gene: TRBJ2-3
d_gene: TRBD2
v_gene: TRBV7-8
CDR3aa: CASSSHRTSGSDTQYF

j_gene: TRBJ2-5
d_gene: .
v_gene: TRBV5-1
CDR3aa: CASSLGQFKETQYF

j_gene: TRBJ2-5
d_gene: .
v_gene: TRBV5-4
CDR3aa: CASSLTGQKETQYF

j_gene: TRBJ1-5
d_gene: .
v_gene: TRBV14
CDR3aa: CASSLTGAHQPQHF

j_gene: TRBJ1-2
d_gene: TRBD1
v_gene: TRBV6-5
CDR3aa: CASSYPRDRGVYGYTF

j_gene: TRBJ1-5
d_gene: TRBD1
v_gene: TRBV19
CDR3aa: CASSTGQGEVNQPQHF

j_gene: TRBJ2-2
d_gene: TRBD2
v_gene: TRBV5-1
CDR3aa: CASSSFSGTGELFF

j_gene: TRBJ1-1
d_gene: TRBD1
v_gene: TRBV2
CDR3aa: CASSAGQGETEAFF

j_gene: TRBJ1-4
d_gene: .
v_gene: TRBV7-9
CDR3aa: CASSLEAGVEKLFF

j_gene: TRBJ1-2
d_gene: .
v_gene: TRBV29-1
CDR3aa: CSVDQLGGYYGYTF

j_gene: TRBJ2-2
d_gene: .
v_gene: TRBV4-3
CDR3aa: CASSQEAGANTGELFF

j_gene: TRBJ2-7
d_gene: .
v_gene: TRBV19
CDR3aa: CASSPNFYEQYF

j_gene: TRBJ2-3
d_gene: .
v_gene: TRBV10-1
CDR3aa: CASSERCGIGADTQYF

j_gene: TRBJ1-5
d_gene: TRBD1
v_gene: TRBV19
CDR3aa: CASTTTGGNNQPQHF

j_gene: TRBJ2-3
d_gene: .
v_gene: TRBV27
CDR3aa: CASNSGSTDTQYF

j_gene: TRBJ2-1
d_gene: .
v_gene: TRBV9
CDR3aa: CASSVEGQYNEQFF

j_gene: TRBJ2-3
d_gene: TRBD2
v_gene: TRBV5-4
CDR3aa: CASWTSGGPGTQYF

j_gene: TRBJ2-7
d_gene: TRBD1
v_gene: TRBV29-1
CDR3aa: CSVNYPGGSYEQYF

j_gene: TRBJ2-2
d_gene: TRBD1
v_gene: TRBV4-2
CDR3aa: CASSQGRGPNTGELFF

j_gene: TRBJ2-5
d_gene: .
v_gene: TRBV5-4
CDR3aa: CASSLAWPEETQYF

j_gene: TRBJ2-5
d_gene: .
v_gene: TRBV9
CDR3aa: CASSVTDLATQYF

j_gene: TRBJ1-6
d_gene: TRBD1
v_gene: TRBV29-1
CDR3aa: CSVGDRNNSPLHF

j_gene: TRBJ2-1
d_gene: .
v_gene: TRBV2
CDR3aa: CASSEIAGRLYNEQFF

j_gene: TRBJ1-6
d_gene: .
v_gene: TRBV27
CDR3aa: CASSFGQALHF

j_gene: TRBJ2-3
d_gene: .
v_gene: TRBV20-1
CDR3aa: CSHAGRDTQYF